This T cell receptor beta chain was captured by sequencing in a study of spatial heterogeneity in lung cancer. Specified time point: blood at routine non-recurrence follow-up after resection. Tumor, nontumor lung or frozen PBMC supplied whole RNA that was sequenced unsorted. CDR3 length: 13 residues. Trimming took off 4 bases at V and 9 bases at J, with 16 bases between the two ends. Germline CDR1 is SQVTM and CDR2 is ANQGSEA. One entry per CDR3 protein results from TCRdb running MiXCR on the 5' RACE reads. The data show around 110,000 distinct CDR3 sequences, about 12% seen once. This clonotype has at least ten counts.

The material sequenced was PBMCs, taken at follow-up. The chain couples TRBV29-1 to TRBJ2-1, with no clear D. The clonotype was recovered from a male donor with early-stage non-small cell lung cancer. CDR3 in DNA: TGCAGCGTTGGAGGAAGATTTAGCTCTGAGCAGTTCTTC. It specifies CSVGGRFSSEQFF.